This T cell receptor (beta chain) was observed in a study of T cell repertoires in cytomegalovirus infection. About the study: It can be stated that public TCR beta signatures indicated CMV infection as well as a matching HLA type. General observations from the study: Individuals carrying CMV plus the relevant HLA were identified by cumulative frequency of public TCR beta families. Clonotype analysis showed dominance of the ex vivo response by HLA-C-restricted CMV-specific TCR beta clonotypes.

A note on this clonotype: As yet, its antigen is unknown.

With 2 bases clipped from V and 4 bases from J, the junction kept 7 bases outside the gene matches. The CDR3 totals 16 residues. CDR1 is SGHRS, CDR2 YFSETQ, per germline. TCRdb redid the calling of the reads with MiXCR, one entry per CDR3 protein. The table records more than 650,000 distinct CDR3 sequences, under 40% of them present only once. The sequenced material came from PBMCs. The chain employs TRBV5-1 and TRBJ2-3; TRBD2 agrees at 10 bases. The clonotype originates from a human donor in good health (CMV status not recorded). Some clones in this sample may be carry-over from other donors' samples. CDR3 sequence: CASSFSGGASADTQYF. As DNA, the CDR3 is TGCGCCAGCAGCTTCAGCGGGGGGGCCTCGGCAGATACGCAGTATTTT.